This T cell receptor beta chain was identified during a study of blood T cell repertoires in COVID-19. Study-wide background: Samples representing acute and convalescent COVID-19 were sourced from the United States, Italy and Spain.

V lost 0 bases and J 1 base, leaving 10 bases between the germline ends. The CDR3 has 16 amino acids. From germline, CDR1 is MNHNY and CDR2 SVGAGI (reference sequence). Repertoires were generated with immunoSEQ multiplex PCR, while TCRdb's copy carries only in-frame clones and drops some. Among approximately 670,000 clones listed, over 80% were seen once. Sequencing was carried out using peripheral blood. The sequence was obtained from a woman aged 18-29 years with acute or convalescent COVID-19. The V call is TRBV6-6, the J call TRBJ1-3; D call uncertain. The CDR3 protein is CASSYSVGKSGNTIYF. For the CDR3, the DNA is TGTGCCAGCAGTTACTCCGTTGGCAAATCTGGAAACACCATATATTTT.